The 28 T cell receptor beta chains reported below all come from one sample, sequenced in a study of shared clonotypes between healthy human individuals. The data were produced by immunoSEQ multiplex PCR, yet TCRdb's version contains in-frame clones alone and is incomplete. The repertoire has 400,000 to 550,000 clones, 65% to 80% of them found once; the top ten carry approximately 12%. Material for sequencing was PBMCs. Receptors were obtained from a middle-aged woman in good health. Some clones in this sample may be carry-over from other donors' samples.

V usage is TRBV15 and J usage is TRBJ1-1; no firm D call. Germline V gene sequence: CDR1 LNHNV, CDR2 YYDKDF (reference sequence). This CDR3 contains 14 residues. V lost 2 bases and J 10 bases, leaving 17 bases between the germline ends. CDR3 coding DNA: TGTGCCACCAGCAGACCCTCTGGAAGCCCCGGAGCTTTCTTT. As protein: CATSRPSGSPGAFF. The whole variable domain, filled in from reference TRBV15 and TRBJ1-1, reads DAMVIQNPRYQVTQFGKPVTLSCSQTLNHNVMYWYQQKSSQAPKLLFHYYDKDFNNEADTPDNFQSRRPNTSFCFLDIRSPGLGDTAMYLCATSRPSGSPGAFFGQGTRLTVV.

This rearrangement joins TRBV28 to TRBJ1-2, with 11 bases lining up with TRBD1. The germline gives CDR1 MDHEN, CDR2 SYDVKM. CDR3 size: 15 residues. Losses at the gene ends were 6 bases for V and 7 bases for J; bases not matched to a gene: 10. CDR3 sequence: CASSTFGQGAVGYTF. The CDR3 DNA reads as TGTGCCAGCAGCACTTTTGGACAGGGGGCGGTTGGCTACACCTTC.

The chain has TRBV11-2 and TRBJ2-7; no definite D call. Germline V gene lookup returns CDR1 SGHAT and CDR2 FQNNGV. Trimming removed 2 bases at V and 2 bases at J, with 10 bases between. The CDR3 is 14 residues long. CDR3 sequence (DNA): TGTGCCAGCAGCTTATCGCGGAGCACCTACGAGCAGTACTTC. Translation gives CASSLSRSTYEQYF.

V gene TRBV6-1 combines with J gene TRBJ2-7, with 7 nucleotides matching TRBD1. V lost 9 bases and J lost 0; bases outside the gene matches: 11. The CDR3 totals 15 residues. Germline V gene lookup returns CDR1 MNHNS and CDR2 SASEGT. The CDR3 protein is CASRLDRALSYEQYF. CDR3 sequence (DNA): TGTGCCAGTAGGCTCGACAGGGCCCTCTCCTACGAGCAGTACTTC.

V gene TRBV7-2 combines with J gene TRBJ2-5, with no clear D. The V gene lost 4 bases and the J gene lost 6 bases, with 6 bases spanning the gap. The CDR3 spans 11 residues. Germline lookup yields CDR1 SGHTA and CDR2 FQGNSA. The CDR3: CASSSYQTQYF. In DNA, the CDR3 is TGTGCCAGCAGCTCCTACCAGACCCAGTACTTC.

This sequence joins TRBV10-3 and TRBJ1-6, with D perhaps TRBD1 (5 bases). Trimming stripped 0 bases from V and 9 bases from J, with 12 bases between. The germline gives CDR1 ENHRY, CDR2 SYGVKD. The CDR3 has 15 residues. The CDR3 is CAISESADKPSPLHF. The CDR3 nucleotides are TGTGCCATCAGTGAGTCAGCGGACAAACCTTCACCCCTCCACTTT.

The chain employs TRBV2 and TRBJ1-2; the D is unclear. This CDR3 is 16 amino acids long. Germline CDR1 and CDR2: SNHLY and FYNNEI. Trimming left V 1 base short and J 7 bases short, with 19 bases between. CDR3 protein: CASSEGPRTGNAGYTF. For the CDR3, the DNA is TGTGCCAGCAGTGAAGGGCCCCGGACGGGGAATGCTGGCTACACCTTC.

In DNA form, the CDR3 reads TGTGCCAGCAGCCACAACCCGGGACAGGACACAGATACGCAGTATTTT. Translating it yields CASSHNPGQDTDTQYF. The chain employs TRBV7-8 and TRBJ2-3; TRBD1 matches at 8 bases. V shed 5 bases, J shed 2 bases, and the junction held 9 bases outside the gene matches. Per germline, CDR1 SGHVS and CDR2 FQNEAQ. This CDR3 is built from 16 residues.

The CDR3, as DNA: TGTGCCAGCAGTTTACGCAGGGGCGGAAACACTGAAGCTTTCTTT. Protein: CASSLRRGGNTEAFF. The rearrangement uses TRBV28 and TRBJ1-1; D may be TRBD1 (6 bases). Germline V CDR1 and CDR2: MDHEN, SYDVKM. The CDR3 sequence is 15 residues long. V was shortened by 2 bases and J by 2 bases, with 12 bases between the two germline ends.

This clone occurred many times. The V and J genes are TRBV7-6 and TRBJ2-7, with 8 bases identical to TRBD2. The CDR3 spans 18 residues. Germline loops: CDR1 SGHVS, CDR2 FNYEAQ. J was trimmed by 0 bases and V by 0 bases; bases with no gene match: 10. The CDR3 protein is CASSLAASGGVSSYEQYF. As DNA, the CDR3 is TGTGCCAGCAGCTTAGCAGCCTCGGGGGGGGTGAGCTCCTACGAGCAGTACTTC.

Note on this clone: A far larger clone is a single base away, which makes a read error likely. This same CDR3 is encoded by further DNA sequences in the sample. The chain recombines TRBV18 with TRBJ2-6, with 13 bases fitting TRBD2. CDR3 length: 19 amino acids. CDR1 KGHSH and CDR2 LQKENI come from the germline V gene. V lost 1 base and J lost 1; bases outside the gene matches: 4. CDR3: CASSPLALAGGSGANVLTF. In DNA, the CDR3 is TGTGCCAGCTCACCACTAGCACTAGCGGGAGGGTCTGGGGCCAACGTCCTGACTTTC.

CDR3 DNA sequence: TGCGCCAGCAGTGCCTCGGGAACCCGAGGGTCCTACGAGCAGTACTTC. It encodes CASSASGTRGSYEQYF. The chain links TRBV10-1 to TRBJ2-7, with a weak D call TRBD2 (5 bases). Per germline, CDR1 WNHNN and CDR2 SYGVQD (reference sequence). CDR3 length: 16 amino acids. The ends were cut back, 4 bases at V and 1 base at J, with 17 bases in the middle.

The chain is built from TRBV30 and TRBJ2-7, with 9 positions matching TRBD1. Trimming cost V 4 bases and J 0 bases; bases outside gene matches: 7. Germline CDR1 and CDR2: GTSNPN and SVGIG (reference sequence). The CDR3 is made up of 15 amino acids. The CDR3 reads CAWNPGTGSSYEQYF. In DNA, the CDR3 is TGTGCCTGGAACCCCGGGACAGGGAGCTCCTACGAGCAGTACTTC.

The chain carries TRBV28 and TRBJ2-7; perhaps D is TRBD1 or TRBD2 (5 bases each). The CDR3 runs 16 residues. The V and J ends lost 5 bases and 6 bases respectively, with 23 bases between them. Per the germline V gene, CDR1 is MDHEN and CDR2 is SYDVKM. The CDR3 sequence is CASSPWEQHGATEQYF. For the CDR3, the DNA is TGTGCCAGCAGTCCCTGGGAGCAGCATGGGGCCACCGAGCAGTACTTC.

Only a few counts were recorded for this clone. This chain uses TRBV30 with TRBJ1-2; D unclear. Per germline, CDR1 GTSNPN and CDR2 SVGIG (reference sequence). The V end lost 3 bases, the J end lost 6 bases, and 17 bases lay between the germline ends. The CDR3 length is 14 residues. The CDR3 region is CAWRLGQELDGYTF. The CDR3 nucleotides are TGTGCCTGGAGGCTTGGTCAGGAGTTAGATGGCTACACCTTC.

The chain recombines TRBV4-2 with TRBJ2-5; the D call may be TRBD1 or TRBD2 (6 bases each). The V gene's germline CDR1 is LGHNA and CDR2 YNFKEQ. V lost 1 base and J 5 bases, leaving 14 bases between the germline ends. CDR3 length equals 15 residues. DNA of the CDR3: TGTGCCAGCAGCCAAGCAGTGGGGGGCGTTGAGACCCAGTACTTC. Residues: CASSQAVGGVETQYF.

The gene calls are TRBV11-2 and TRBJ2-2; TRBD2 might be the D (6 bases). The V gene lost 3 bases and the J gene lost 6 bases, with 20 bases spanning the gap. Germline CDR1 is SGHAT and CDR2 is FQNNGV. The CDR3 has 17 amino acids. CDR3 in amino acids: CASSFTGGVAVAGELFF. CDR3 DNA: TGTGCCAGCAGCTTCACCGGCGGGGTTGCGGTAGCCGGGGAGCTGTTTTTT.

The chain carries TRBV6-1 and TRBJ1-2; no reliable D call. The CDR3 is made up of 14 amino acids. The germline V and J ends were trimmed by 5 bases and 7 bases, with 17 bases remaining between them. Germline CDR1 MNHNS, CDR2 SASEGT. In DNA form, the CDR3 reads TGTGCCAGCAGTCAGGACCGTCCGCGGTCTGGCTACACCTTC. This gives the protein CASSQDRPRSGYTF.

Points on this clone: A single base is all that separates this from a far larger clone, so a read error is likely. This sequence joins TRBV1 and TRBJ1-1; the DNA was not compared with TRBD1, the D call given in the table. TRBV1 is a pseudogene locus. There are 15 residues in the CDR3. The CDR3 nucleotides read TGCACCAGCAGCCAAGAAGACAGGGAGAACACTGAAGCTCTCTTT. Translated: CTSSQEDRENTEALF.

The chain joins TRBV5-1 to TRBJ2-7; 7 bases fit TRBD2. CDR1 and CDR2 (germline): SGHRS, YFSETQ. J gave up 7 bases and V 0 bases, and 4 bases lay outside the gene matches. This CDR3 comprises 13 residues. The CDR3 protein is CASSLEASGEQYF. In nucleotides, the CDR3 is TGCGCCAGCAGCTTGGAGGCTAGCGGAGAGCAGTACTTC.

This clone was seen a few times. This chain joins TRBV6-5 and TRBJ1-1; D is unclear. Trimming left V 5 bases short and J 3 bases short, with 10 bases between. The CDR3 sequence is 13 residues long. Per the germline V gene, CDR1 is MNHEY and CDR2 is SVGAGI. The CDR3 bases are TGTGCCAGCAGTCCAGGACTGTACACTGAAGCTTTCTTT. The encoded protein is CASSPGLYTEAFF.

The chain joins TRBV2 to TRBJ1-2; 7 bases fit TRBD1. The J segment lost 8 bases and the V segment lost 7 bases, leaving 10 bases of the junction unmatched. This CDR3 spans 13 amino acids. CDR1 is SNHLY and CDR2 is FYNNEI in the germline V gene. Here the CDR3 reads CASNYDRDDGYTF. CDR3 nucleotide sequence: TGTGCCAGCAACTATGACAGGGACGACGGCTACACCTTC.

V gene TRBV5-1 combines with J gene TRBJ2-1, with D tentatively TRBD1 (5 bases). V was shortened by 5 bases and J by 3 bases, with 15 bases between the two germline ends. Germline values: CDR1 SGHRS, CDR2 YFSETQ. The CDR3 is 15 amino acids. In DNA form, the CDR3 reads TGCGCCAGCAGGATCGCGCAGGGAAACTACAATGAGCAGTTCTTC. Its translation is CASRIAQGNYNEQFF.

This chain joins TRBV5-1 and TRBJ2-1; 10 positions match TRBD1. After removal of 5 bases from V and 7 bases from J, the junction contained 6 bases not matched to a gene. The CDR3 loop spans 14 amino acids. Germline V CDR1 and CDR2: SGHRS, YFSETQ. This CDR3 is CASSPGQGNNEQFF. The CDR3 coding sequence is TGCGCCAGCAGTCCGGGACAGGGGAATAATGAGCAGTTCTTC.

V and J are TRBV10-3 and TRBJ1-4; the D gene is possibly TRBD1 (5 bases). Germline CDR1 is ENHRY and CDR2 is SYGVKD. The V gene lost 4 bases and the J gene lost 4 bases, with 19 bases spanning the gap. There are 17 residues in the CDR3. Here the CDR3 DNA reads TGTGCCATCAGTGGGCAGGGTCCCCAATCAGTTAATGAAAAACTGTTTTTT. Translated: CAISGQGPQSVNEKLFF.

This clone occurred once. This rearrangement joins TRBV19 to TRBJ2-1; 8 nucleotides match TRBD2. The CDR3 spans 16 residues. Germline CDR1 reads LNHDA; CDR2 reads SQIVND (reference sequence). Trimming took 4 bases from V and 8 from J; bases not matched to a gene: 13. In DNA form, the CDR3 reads TGTGCCAGTAGTACTCGACTAGCGTTACGCGGGGATGAGCAGTTCTTC. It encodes CASSTRLALRGDEQFF.

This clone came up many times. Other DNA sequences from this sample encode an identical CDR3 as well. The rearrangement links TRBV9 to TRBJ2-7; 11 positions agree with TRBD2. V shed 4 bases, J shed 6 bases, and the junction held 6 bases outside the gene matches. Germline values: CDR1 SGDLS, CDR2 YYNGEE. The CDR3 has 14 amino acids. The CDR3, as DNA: TGTGCCAGCAGCACAGGGACTAGCGGAGCCGAGCAGTACTTC. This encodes CASSTGTSGAEQYF.

The DNA of the CDR3 is TGTGCCAGCTCATCGACAACAGCACACACAGATACGCAGTATTTT. Its protein product is CASSSTTAHTDTQYF. The chain has TRBV18 and TRBJ2-3; D is undetermined. V was shortened by 5 bases and J by 2 bases, with 14 bases between the two germline ends. The CDR3 contains 15 residues. CDR1 is KGHSH and CDR2 is LQKENI in the germline V gene.